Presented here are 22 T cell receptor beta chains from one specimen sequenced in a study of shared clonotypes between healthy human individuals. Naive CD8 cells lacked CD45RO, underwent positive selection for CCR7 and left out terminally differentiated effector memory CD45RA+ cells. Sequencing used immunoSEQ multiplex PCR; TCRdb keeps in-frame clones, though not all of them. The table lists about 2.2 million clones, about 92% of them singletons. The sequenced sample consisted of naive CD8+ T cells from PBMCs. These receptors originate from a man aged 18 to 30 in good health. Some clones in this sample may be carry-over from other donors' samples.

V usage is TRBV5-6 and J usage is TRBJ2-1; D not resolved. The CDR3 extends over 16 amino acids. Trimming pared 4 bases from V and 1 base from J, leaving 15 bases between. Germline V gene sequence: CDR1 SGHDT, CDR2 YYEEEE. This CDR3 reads CASSTDTKGSYNEQFF. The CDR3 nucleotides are TGTGCCAGCAGCACAGACACTAAAGGTTCCTACAATGAGCAGTTCTTC.

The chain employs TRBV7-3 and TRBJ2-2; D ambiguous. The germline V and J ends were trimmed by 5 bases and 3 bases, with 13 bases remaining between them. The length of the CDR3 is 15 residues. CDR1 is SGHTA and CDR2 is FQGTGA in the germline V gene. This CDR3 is CASSQDGTYTGELFF. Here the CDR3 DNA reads TGTGCCAGCAGCCAAGACGGAACCTACACCGGGGAGCTGTTTTTT.

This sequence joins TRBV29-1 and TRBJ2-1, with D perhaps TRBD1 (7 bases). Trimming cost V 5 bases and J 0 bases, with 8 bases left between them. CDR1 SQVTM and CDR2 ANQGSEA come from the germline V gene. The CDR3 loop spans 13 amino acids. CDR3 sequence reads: CSVQGGSYNEQFF. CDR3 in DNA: TGCAGCGTTCAGGGGGGCTCCTACAATGAGCAGTTCTTC.

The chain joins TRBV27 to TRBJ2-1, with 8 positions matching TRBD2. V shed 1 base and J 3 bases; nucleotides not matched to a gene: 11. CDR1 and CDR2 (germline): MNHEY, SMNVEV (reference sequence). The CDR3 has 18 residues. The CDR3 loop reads CASSLFSGIGTLYNEQFF. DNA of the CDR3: TGTGCCAGCAGTTTATTTAGCGGGATAGGAACCCTCTACAATGAGCAGTTCTTC.

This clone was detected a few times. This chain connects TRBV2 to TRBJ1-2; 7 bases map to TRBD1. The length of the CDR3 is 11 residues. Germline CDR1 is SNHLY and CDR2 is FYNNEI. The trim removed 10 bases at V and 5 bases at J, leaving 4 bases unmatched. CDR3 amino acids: CATTGWYGYTF. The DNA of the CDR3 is TGTGCCACGACAGGGTGGTATGGCTACACCTTC.

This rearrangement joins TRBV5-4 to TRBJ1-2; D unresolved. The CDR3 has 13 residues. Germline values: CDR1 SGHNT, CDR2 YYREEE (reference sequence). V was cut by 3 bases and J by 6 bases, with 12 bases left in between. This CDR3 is CASSSSVRDGYTF. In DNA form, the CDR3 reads TGTGCCAGCAGCTCTAGTGTTAGGGATGGCTACACCTTC.

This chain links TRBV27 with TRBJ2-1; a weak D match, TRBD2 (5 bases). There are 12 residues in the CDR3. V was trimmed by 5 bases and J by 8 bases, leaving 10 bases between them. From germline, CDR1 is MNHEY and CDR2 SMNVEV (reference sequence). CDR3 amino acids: CASSTPGDEQFF. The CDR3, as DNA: TGTGCCAGCAGTACCCCCGGGGATGAGCAGTTCTTC.

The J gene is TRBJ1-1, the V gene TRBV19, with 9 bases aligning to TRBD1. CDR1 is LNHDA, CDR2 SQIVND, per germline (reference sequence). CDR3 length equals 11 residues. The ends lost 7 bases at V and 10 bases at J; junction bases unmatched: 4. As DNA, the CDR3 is TGTGCCAGTATAAGGGACAGGGTAGCTTTCTTT. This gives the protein CASIRDRVAFF.

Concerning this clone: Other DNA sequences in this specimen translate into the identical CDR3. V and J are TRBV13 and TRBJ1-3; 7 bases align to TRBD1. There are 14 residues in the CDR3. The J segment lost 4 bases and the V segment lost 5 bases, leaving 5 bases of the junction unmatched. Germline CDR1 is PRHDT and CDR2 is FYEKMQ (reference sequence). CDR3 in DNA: TGTGCCAGCAGCCTCACAGGGGACGGAAACACCATATATTTT. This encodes CASSLTGDGNTIYF.

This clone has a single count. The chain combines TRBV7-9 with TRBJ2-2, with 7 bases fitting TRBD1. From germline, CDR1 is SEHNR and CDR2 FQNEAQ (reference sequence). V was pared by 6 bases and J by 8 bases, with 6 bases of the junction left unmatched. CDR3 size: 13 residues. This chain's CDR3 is CASSTTGEGELFF. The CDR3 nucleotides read TGTGCCAGCAGTACCACAGGGGAGGGGGAGCTGTTTTTT.

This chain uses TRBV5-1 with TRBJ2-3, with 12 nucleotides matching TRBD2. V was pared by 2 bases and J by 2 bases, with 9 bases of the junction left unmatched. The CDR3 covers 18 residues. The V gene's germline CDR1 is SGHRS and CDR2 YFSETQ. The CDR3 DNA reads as TGCGCCAGCAGCTTCGGGCTAGCGGGAGGGCCTAACACAGATACGCAGTATTTT. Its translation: CASSFGLAGGPNTDTQYF.

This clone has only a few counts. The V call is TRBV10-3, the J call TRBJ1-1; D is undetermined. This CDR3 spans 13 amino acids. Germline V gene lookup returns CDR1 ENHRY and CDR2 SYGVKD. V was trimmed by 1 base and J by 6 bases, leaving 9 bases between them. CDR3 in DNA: TGTGCCATCAGTGAGTTCCGCGGACCTGAAGCTTTCTTT. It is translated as CAISEFRGPEAFF.

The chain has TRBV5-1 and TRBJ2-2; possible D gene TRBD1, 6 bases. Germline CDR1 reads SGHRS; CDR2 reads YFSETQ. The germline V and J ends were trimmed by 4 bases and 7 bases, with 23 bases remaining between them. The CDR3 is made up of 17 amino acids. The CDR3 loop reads CASSPTGLGRGSGELFF. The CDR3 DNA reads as TGCGCCAGCAGCCCAACAGGGTTGGGAAGGGGAAGCGGGGAGCTGTTTTTT.

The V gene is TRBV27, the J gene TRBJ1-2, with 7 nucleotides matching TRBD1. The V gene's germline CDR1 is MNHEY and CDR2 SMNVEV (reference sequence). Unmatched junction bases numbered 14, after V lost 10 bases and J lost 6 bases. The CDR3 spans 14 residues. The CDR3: CATSPLGGDNGYTF. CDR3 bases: TGTGCCACTTCTCCCCTAGGGGGCGATAATGGCTACACCTTC.

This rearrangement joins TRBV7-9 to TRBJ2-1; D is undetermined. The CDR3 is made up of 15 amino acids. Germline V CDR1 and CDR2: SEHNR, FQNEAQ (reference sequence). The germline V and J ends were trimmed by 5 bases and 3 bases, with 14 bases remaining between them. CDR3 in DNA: TGTGCCAGCAGCCCCCCCAACGGGTTCTACAATGAGCAGTTCTTC. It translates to CASSPPNGFYNEQFF. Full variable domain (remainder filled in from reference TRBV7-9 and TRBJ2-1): DTGVSQNPRHKITKRGQNVTFRCDPISEHNRLYWYRQTLGQGPEFLTYFQNEAQLEKSRLLSDRFSAERPKGSFSTLEIQRTEQGDSAMYLCASSPPNGFYNEQFFGPGTRLTVL.

The CDR3 nucleotides are TGTGCCAGTAGCCAGTATGGGGGGGCCTACGAGCAGTACTTC. Translating it yields CASSQYGGAYEQYF. The chain joins TRBV19 to TRBJ2-7; 7 nucleotides match TRBD2. CDR3 length: 14 residues. The V segment lost 6 bases and the J segment 2 bases; nucleotides outside the gene matches: 7. CDR1 is LNHDA, CDR2 SQIVND, per germline (reference sequence).

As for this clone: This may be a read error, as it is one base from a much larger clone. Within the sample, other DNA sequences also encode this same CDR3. CDR3 bases: TGTGCCAGCAGCTTGGGAGACACTGAAGCTTTCTTT. This translates into CASSLGDTEAFF. This rearrangement joins TRBV5-6 to TRBJ1-1; D unclear. The CDR3 runs to 12 residues. CDR1 SGHDT and CDR2 YYEEEE come from the germline V gene. Trimming left V 0 bases short and J 3 bases short, with 3 bases between.

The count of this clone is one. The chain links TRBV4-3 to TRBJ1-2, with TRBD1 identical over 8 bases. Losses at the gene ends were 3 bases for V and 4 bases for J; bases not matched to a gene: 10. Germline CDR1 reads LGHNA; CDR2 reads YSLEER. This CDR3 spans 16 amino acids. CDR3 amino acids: CASSQGQDAIGYGYTF. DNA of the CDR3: TGCGCCAGCAGCCAGGGACAGGACGCCATAGGCTATGGCTACACCTTC.

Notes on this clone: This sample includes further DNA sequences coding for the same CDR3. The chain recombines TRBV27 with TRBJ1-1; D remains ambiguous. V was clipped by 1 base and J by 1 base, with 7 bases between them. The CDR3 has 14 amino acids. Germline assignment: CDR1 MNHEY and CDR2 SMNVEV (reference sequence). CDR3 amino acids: CASSLLGGNTEAFF. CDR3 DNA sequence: TGTGCCAGCAGTTTATTGGGCGGGAACACTGAAGCTTTCTTT.

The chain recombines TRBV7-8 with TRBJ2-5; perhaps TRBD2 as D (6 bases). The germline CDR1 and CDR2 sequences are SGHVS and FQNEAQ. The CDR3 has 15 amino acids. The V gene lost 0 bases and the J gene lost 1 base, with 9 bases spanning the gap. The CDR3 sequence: CASSLAEGVQETQYF. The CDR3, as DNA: TGTGCCAGCAGCTTAGCGGAGGGAGTCCAAGAGACCCAGTACTTC. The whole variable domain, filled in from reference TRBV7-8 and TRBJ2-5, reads GAGVSQSPRYKVAKRGQDVALRCDPISGHVSLFWYQQALGQGPEFLTYFQNEAQLDKSGLPSDRFFAERPEGSVSTLKIQRTQQEDSAVYLCASSLAEGVQETQYFGPGTRLLVL.

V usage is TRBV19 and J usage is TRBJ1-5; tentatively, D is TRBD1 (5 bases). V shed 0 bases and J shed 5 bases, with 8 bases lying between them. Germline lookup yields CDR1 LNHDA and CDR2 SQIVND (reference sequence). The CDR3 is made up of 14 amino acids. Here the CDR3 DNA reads TGTGCCAGTAGTATAGATCCGGGGGATCAGCCCCAGCATTTT. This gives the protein CASSIDPGDQPQHF.

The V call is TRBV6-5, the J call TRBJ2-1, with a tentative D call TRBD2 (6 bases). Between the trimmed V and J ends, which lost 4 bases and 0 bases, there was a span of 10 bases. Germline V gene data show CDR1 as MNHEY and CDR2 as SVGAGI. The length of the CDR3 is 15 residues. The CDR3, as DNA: TGTGCCAGCAGTTGGAGGGGTGACTCCTACAATGAGCAGTTCTTC. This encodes CASSWRGDSYNEQFF.